A selection of T cell receptor beta chains follows, all from one sample in a study of response to subunit inactivated influenza vaccine. TCRdb reanalysed the RT-PCR reads using MiXCR and keeps one entry per CDR3 protein. The repertoire consists of hundreds of thousands of distinct CDR3 sequences, with 10% to 15% occurring once and the leading ten covering approximately 10%. Sequences were derived from PBMCs from blood, sampled on the day of vaccination. These receptors all stem from a man aged 50-59 years who received an inactivated influenza vaccine. Each CDR3 is given with its conserved first and last residue. Fields, in order: D gene, J gene, clone size, V gene, CDR3 DNA, CDR3 protein. The D gene is left open where the match is weak. Size is stated for part of the rows, as once, few or many counts, or as a class when the clone is expanded.

D: .; J: TRBJ2-3; size: few; V: TRBV18; DNA: TGTGCCAGCTCCCAAAACTCACAGGGCACAGATACGCAGTATTTT; CDR3: CASSQNSQGTDTQYF
D: .; J: TRBJ1-4; size: .; V: TRBV7-2; DNA: TGTGCCAGCAGCTTAGACGGACAGCTAGCTAATGAAAAACTGTTTTTT; CDR3: CASSLDGQLANEKLFF
D: .; J: TRBJ2-3; size: .; V: TRBV6-2/TRBV6-3; DNA: TGTGCCAGCAGTCGCGGGGTGAGGAGCACAGATACGCAGTATTTT; CDR3: CASSRGVRSTDTQYF
D: .; J: TRBJ2-5; size: .; V: TRBV5-6; DNA: TGTGCCAGCAGCTTATACTGGGAGACGGGGACCCAGTACTTC; CDR3: CASSLYWETGTQYF
D: .; J: TRBJ1-5; size: many; V: TRBV10-3; DNA: TGTGCCATCAGTGATTCCGGGAATCAGCCCCAGCATTTT; CDR3: CAISDSGNQPQHF
D: .; J: TRBJ2-1; size: .; V: TRBV18; DNA: TGTGCCAGCTCACCTTCTAGCGTGACCCCTGAGCAGTTCTTC; CDR3: CASSPSSVTPEQFF
D: .; J: TRBJ2-7; size: few; V: TRBV10-3; DNA: TGTGCCATCAGTGAGTCTGGTTCTTACGAGCAGTACTTC; CDR3: CAISESGSYEQYF
D: TRBD1; J: TRBJ1-2; size: .; V: TRBV18; DNA: TGTGCCAGCTCACCGGGGACAGGGGCCTTCTATGGCTACACCTTC; CDR3: CASSPGTGAFYGYTF
D: .; J: TRBJ2-5; size: .; V: TRBV6-1; DNA: TGTGCCAGCCAGACAAGCAGGGTAGAGACCCAGTACTTC; CDR3: CASQTSRVETQYF
D: .; J: TRBJ2-6; size: .; V: TRBV3-1; DNA: TGTGCCAGCAGCCAAGATCTATTCGGAGGGTCCGGGGCCAACGTCCTGACTTTC; CDR3: CASSQDLFGGSGANVLTF
D: TRBD2; J: TRBJ2-7; size: few; V: TRBV4-1; DNA: TGCGCCAGCAGCCAAGTTTCGGGGGGGAGCTCCTACGAGCAGTACTTC; CDR3: CASSQVSGGSSYEQYF
D: .; J: TRBJ2-1; size: .; V: TRBV20-1; DNA: TGCAGTGCTAGAGATCTCGGGGAGTCCTACAATGAGCAGTTCTTC; CDR3: CSARDLGESYNEQFF
D: .; J: TRBJ2-7; size: .; V: TRBV5-6; DNA: TGTGCCAGCAGCTTGAGTTGGGCCAGATCCTACGAGCAGTACTTC; CDR3: CASSLSWARSYEQYF
D: TRBD2; J: TRBJ2-3; size: .; V: TRBV4-3; DNA: TGCGCCAGCAGCCAAGATGGGCGGGAGGGGACAGATACGCAGTATTTT; CDR3: CASSQDGREGTDTQYF
D: .; J: TRBJ2-5; size: few; V: TRBV20-1; DNA: TGCAGTGCTAGTCCCGTAACTAGATCAGAGACCCAGTACTTC; CDR3: CSASPVTRSETQYF
D: .; J: TRBJ2-7; size: .; V: TRBV12-3/TRBV12-4; DNA: TGTGCCAGCAGTGCAACAGGGTTCTACGAGCAGTACTTC; CDR3: CASSATGFYEQYF
D: .; J: TRBJ2-1; size: few; V: TRBV4-3; DNA: TGCGCCAGCAGCCAAGTTTCCGGACTCTCCTACAATGAGCAGTTCTTC; CDR3: CASSQVSGLSYNEQFF
D: .; J: TRBJ1-5; size: few; V: TRBV29-1; DNA: TGCAGCGTTACCGGGACAAATAGCAATCAGCCCCAGCATTTT; CDR3: CSVTGTNSNQPQHF
D: .; J: TRBJ2-6; size: few; V: TRBV12-3/TRBV12-4; DNA: TGTGCCAGCAGTTTGGGCCGGACCAACGTCCTGACTTTC; CDR3: CASSLGRTNVLTF
D: .; J: TRBJ2-1; size: .; V: TRBV3-1; DNA: TGTGCCAGCAGCGGAGGCCAGCGCGTCTCGGGGAATGAGCAGTTCTTC; CDR3: CASSGGQRVSGNEQFF
D: .; J: TRBJ2-1; size: few; V: TRBV11-2; DNA: TGTGCCAGCAGCTTATCGGGCGGGGCTGGGGTGAAGCAGTTCTTC; CDR3: CASSLSGGAGVKQFF
D: .; J: TRBJ2-2; size: few; V: TRBV30; DNA: TGTGCCTGGAGTGTTATCAGCACCGGGGAGCTGTTTTTT; CDR3: CAWSVISTGELFF
D: TRBD2; J: TRBJ2-1; size: .; V: TRBV6-2/TRBV6-3; DNA: TGTGCCAGCAGGCTCGGGACTAACCCCAATGAGCAGTTCTTC; CDR3: CASRLGTNPNEQFF
D: TRBD2; J: TRBJ2-1; size: few; V: TRBV24-1; DNA: TGTGCCACCAGTGATTTCCGTAGCGGGATCTACAATGAGCAGTTCTTC; CDR3: CATSDFRSGIYNEQFF
D: TRBD1; J: TRBJ1-1; size: few; V: TRBV6-1; DNA: TGTGCCAGCAGAATGACAGGGATGAACACTGAAGCTTTCTTT; CDR3: CASRMTGMNTEAFF
D: TRBD2; J: TRBJ2-1; size: .; V: TRBV18; DNA: TGTGCCAGCTCACTCACAGCGGGAGGGTACTACAATGAGCAGTTCTTC; CDR3: CASSLTAGGYYNEQFF
D: .; J: TRBJ2-1; size: few; V: TRBV12-3/TRBV12-4; DNA: TGTGCCAGCAAGGTAGTAGAGAAGCAGTTCTTC; CDR3: CASKVVEKQFF
D: .; J: TRBJ2-7; size: .; V: TRBV20-1; DNA: TGCAGTGCTAGGGCGTTGATCCTCGCTCACGAGCAGTACTTC; CDR3: CSARALILAHEQYF
D: .; J: TRBJ2-1; size: many; V: TRBV9; DNA: TGTGCCAGCAGCCCCCGGAGCTCCTACAATGAGCAGTTCTTC; CDR3: CASSPRSSYNEQFF
D: TRBD1; J: TRBJ1-4; size: .; V: TRBV6-1; DNA: TGTGCCAGCAGCGCCAACAGGGGTCGGAATGAAAAACTGTTTTTT; CDR3: CASSANRGRNEKLFF
D: .; J: TRBJ2-3; size: .; V: TRBV11-2; DNA: TGTGCCAGCAGCTTGTGGAGGGCCGGCACGCAGTATTTT; CDR3: CASSLWRAGTQYF
D: .; J: TRBJ2-1; size: .; V: TRBV20-1; DNA: TGCAGTGCTAGAGATTTCACTTATTACAATGAGCAGTTCTTC; CDR3: CSARDFTYYNEQFF